The 19 T cell receptor beta chains presented below share a single source sample, sequenced in a study of technical replicates of blood from a handful of donors. Data came from immunoSEQ multiplex PCR; TCRdb stores just in-frame clones and leaves some out. The sample lists 65,000 to 80,000 clones, roughly 94% occurring once. The sequencing input was T cells isolated from PBMCs. The receptors come from a human donor in good health.

This sequence joins TRBV4-1 and TRBJ2-7, with TRBD1 matching over 10 bases. V dropped 8 bases and J dropped 6; count of bases not matched to a gene: 7. Germline assignment: CDR1 MGHRA and CDR2 YSYEKL. This CDR3 is 13 amino acids long. The chain's CDR3 is CASGGDRGFEQYF. The CDR3 DNA reads TGCGCCAGCGGGGGGGACAGGGGATTCGAGCAGTACTTC.

V usage is TRBV5-1 and J usage is TRBJ2-5; 7 positions match TRBD1. Trimming at V came to 5 bases and at J to 1 base, leaving 11 bases not matched to a gene. The CDR3 is 16 amino acids. Per the germline V gene, CDR1 is SGHRS and CDR2 is YFSETQ. CDR3: CASSTGTVQFQETQYF. For the CDR3, the DNA is TGCGCCAGCAGTACAGGGACAGTACAATTCCAAGAGACCCAGTACTTC.

The chain combines TRBV14 with TRBJ1-1, with TRBD1 matching 7 bases. V was pared by 4 bases and J by 5 bases, with 7 bases of the junction left unmatched. The CDR3 extends over 14 amino acids. Germline V CDR1 and CDR2: SGHDN, FVKESK. CDR3 residues: CASSRQGRSTEAFF. In DNA form, the CDR3 reads TGTGCCAGCAGCCGACAGGGTCGGAGTACTGAAGCTTTCTTT.

The V call is TRBV30, the J call TRBJ1-2; D gene ambiguous. Germline V gene sequence: CDR1 GTSNPN, CDR2 SVGIG (reference sequence). The V end lost 0 bases, the J end lost 5 bases, and 10 bases lay between the germline ends. CDR3 size: 13 residues. The CDR3 loop reads CAWSVRGIYGYTF. The CDR3 DNA follows: TGTGCCTGGAGTGTACGAGGGATTTATGGCTACACCTTC.

V usage is TRBV7-9 and J usage is TRBJ2-7; tentatively, D is TRBD2 (6 bases). Trimming took 5 bases from V and 0 from J, leaving 14 bases between them. CDR1 SEHNR and CDR2 FQNEAQ come from the germline V gene (reference sequence). The CDR3 is made up of 15 amino acids. DNA for the CDR3: TGTGCCAGCAGCCAGGAGGGGAAAGGCTCCTACGAGCAGTACTTC. Protein sequence: CASSQEGKGSYEQYF.

The rearrangement joins TRBV28 to TRBJ1-2; 9 bases line up with TRBD1. The CDR3 spans 15 residues. Germline V lookup: CDR1 MDHEN, CDR2 SYDVKM. Trimming cost V 3 bases and J 3 bases; bases outside gene matches: 5. The DNA of the CDR3 is TGTGCCAGCAGTTTGCCACAGGGGGCGGACTATGGCTACACCTTC. Protein product: CASSLPQGADYGYTF.

The chain is built from TRBV27 and TRBJ2-7; 9 nucleotides agree with TRBD1. Trimming took 5 bases from V and 9 from J; bases not matched to a gene: 8. CDR1 and CDR2 (germline): MNHEY, SMNVEV (reference sequence). CDR3 length: 13 residues. CDR3 amino acids: CASSQGQGLGQYF. As DNA, the CDR3 is TGTGCCAGCAGTCAGGGACAGGGACTGGGGCAGTACTTC.

The chain joins TRBV7-9 to TRBJ2-5, with TRBD2 matching over 8 bases. J gave up 4 bases and V 2 bases, and 6 bases lay outside the gene matches. There are 15 residues in the CDR3. The germline V gene encodes CDR1 SEHNR and CDR2 FQNEAQ (reference sequence). CDR3 sequence: CASSLIAGGRETQYF. The CDR3 bases are TGTGCCAGCAGCTTAATCGCGGGGGGCCGAGAGACCCAGTACTTC.

DNA for the CDR3: TGTGCCAGCAGCTTGGCCGGGAAGCGGACCCAGTACTTC. Its translation is CASSLAGKRTQYF. V is TRBV5-6 and J is TRBJ2-5, with D perhaps TRBD2 (5 bases). The length of the CDR3 is 13 residues. Trimming removed 0 bases from V and 7 bases from J, with 10 bases in between. Germline V gene sequence: CDR1 SGHDT, CDR2 YYEEEE.

V and J are TRBV1 and TRBJ1-1; the table's D call TRBD1 went unverified against the DNA. TRBV1 is deemed a pseudogene. The CDR3 contains 14 residues. CDR3 in DNA: TGCACCAGCAGCCAAGGAGGGGTAGGGACAGAAGCTTTCTTT. It yields the protein CTSSQGGVGTEAFF.

The V and J genes are TRBV5-6 and TRBJ1-2; no clear D. CDR1 is SGHDT and CDR2 is YYEEEE in the germline V gene. V was shortened by 0 bases and J by 1 base, with 7 bases between the two germline ends. CDR3 length: 14 residues. The CDR3 region is CASSLAGINYGYTF. The CDR3 DNA is TGTGCCAGCAGCTTGGCCGGGATTAACTATGGCTACACCTTC.

This clone has just a few counts. This same CDR3 is encoded by further DNA sequences in the sample. This chain links TRBV18 with TRBJ2-7; perhaps TRBD2 as D (5 bases). The CDR3 totals 14 residues. Trimming removed 3 bases at V and 0 bases at J, with 9 bases between. CDR1 is KGHSH, CDR2 LQKENI, per germline. The CDR3 coding sequence is TGTGCCAGCTCACCGTCTGGGAGCTCCTACGAGCAGTACTTC. It is translated as CASSPSGSSYEQYF.

This clone has more than one count but fewer than ten. The V call is TRBV4-2, the J call TRBJ2-7; TRBD2 might be the D (6 bases). Germline CDR1 reads LGHNA; CDR2 reads YNFKEQ. Trimming took 4 bases from V and 7 from J, leaving 17 bases between them. The CDR3 covers 14 residues. The CDR3 nucleotides read TGTGCCAGCAGCCCGGGGGAGAGCGGCCTTGAGCAGTACTTC. As protein: CASSPGESGLEQYF.

J is TRBJ1-5 and V is TRBV4-2; 8 bases agree with TRBD1. V dropped 2 bases and J dropped 0; count of bases not matched to a gene: 12. Germline V gives CDR1 LGHNA, CDR2 YNFKEQ. The CDR3 loop spans 19 amino acids. Written as DNA, the CDR3 is TGTGCCAGCAGCCAAAAGGGGGGACAGGCCCCATATAGCAATCAGCCCCAGCATTTT. Its translation is CASSQKGGQAPYSNQPQHF.

This clone occurred once. This chain joins TRBV7-9 and TRBJ1-1; 10 nucleotides match TRBD1. CDR1 is SEHNR, CDR2 FQNEAQ, per germline (reference sequence). The CDR3 spans 14 residues. The ends lost 6 bases at V and 10 bases at J; junction bases unmatched: 11. The CDR3 coding sequence is TGTGCCAGCAGGGGGACAGGGGCCTTCGCGACAGCTTTCTTT. It translates to CASRGTGAFATAFF. Combining the CDR3 with reference TRBV7-9 and TRBJ1-1 gives the whole variable domain DTGVSQNPRHKITKRGQNVTFRCDPISEHNRLYWYRQTLGQGPEFLTYFQNEAQLEKSRLLSDRFSAERPKGSFSTLEIQRTEQGDSAMYLCASRGTGAFATAFFGQGTRLTVV.

V gene TRBV4-1 combines with J gene TRBJ2-2; perhaps TRBD2 as D (6 bases). V dropped 3 bases and J dropped 4 bases, with 12 bases sitting between them. The CDR3 contains 15 residues. Germline V gives CDR1 MGHRA, CDR2 YSYEKL. The CDR3 DNA follows: TGCGCCAGCAGCCAGGGGCGGGGAATCACCGGGGAGCTGTTTTTT. Amino acids: CASSQGRGITGELFF.

This chain joins TRBV5-4 and TRBJ2-2; TRBD2 agrees at 8 bases. The V and J ends lost 4 bases and 8 bases, in that order; junction bases with no gene match: 10. Germline lookup yields CDR1 SGHNT and CDR2 YYREEE (reference sequence). This CDR3 is 15 amino acids long. CDR3 in DNA: TGTGCCAGCAGCCCGGGGGGGGAGGCACCGGGGGAGCTGTTTTTT. The encoded protein is CASSPGGEAPGELFF.

The chain uses TRBV5-1 and TRBJ2-7, with a tentative D call TRBD2 (5 bases). There are 18 residues in the CDR3. Deletions cut 5 bases from V and 0 bases from J, with 24 bases between. Germline V gives CDR1 SGHRS, CDR2 YFSETQ. The CDR3 protein is CASRRHGIGLAYSYEQYF. The DNA for the CDR3 is TGCGCCAGCAGAAGACACGGCATAGGGCTAGCCTACTCCTACGAGCAGTACTTC.

This clone was picked up one time. The rearrangement joins TRBV5-6 to TRBJ1-1; D is uncertain. Between the trimmed V and J ends, which lost 0 bases and 9 bases, there was a span of 9 bases. The CDR3 extends over 12 amino acids. Germline V gene sequence: CDR1 SGHDT, CDR2 YYEEEE. The CDR3 sequence is CASSLDGRKAFF. The DNA for the CDR3 is TGTGCCAGCAGCTTGGATGGGAGGAAAGCTTTCTTT.